What follows is one TCR beta chain and its context. The CDR3 is made up of 14 amino acids. The V gene lost 0 bases and the J gene lost 6 bases, with 15 bases spanning the gap. Per germline, CDR1 GTSNPN and CDR2 SVGIG (reference sequence). Expressed TCRB transcripts were sequenced because the isolated RNA had all been reverse transcribed beforehand. Sequencing was performed with immunoSEQ multiplex PCR; in TCRdb, only in-frame clones are kept and a portion is missing. The table has over 500,000 clones, roughly 16% seen once. The data belong to a study of beta chain features in type 1 diabetes. About the research overall: Patients were similar to healthy donors in age and gender (as well as in cell yields). Examination spanned approximately 110 million sorted cells from all samples.

The clonotype was recovered from a man aged 18 to 30 in good health. The specimen was naive CD4+ T cells from blood. V gene TRBV30 combines with J gene TRBJ2-7; D not certain. The CDR3 is CAWSVLSWSVEQYF. CDR3 sequence (DNA): TGTGCCTGGAGTGTACTGTCGTGGTCCGTCGAGCAGTACTTC.